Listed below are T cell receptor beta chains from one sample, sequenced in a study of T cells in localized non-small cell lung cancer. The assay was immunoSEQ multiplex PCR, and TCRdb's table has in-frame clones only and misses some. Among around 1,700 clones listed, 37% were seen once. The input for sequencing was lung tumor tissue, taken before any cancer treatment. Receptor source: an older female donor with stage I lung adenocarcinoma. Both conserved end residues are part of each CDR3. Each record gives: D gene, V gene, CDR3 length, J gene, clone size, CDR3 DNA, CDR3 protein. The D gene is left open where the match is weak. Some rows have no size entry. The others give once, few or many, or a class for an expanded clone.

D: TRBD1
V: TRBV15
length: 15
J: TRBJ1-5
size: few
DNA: TGTGCCACCAGCAGCGGGGGGACAGTGAATCAGCCCCAGCATTTT
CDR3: CATSSGGTVNQPQHF

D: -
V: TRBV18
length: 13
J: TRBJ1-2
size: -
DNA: TGTGCCAGCTCGTCCGGACTTAACTATGGCTACACCTTC
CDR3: CASSSGLNYGYTF

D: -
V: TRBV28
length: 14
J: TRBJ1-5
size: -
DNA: TGTGCCAGCAGTGCCGGGGGGAGCAATCAGCCCCAGCATTTT
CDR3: CASSAGGSNQPQHF

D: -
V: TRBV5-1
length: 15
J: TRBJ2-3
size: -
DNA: TGCGCCAGCAGCTTGAGGAGTGGATCCACAGATACGCAGTATTTT
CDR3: CASSLRSGSTDTQYF

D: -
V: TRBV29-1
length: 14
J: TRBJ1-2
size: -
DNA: TGCAGCGTTGATGGGCCCAGGGCAGTCCATGGCTACACCTTC
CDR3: CSVDGPRAVHGYTF

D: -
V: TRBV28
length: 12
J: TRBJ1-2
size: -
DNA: TGTGCCAGCAGTTTATCTCAAACAAGCTGCACCTTC
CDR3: CASSLSQTSCTF

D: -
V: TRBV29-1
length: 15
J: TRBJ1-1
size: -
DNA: TGCAGCGTTGAAGATCAAGAGGGTATAGGGACTGAAGCTTTCTTT
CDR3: CSVEDQEGIGTEAFF

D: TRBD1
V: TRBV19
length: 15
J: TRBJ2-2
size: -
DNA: TGTGCCAGCAGGCTGACAGGGTTCGACACCGGGGAGCTGTTTTTT
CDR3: CASRLTGFDTGELFF

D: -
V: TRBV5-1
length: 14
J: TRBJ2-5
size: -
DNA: TGCGCCAGCAGTTCCCTCGCGGGGTTAGAGACCCAGTACTTC
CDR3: CASSSLAGLETQYF

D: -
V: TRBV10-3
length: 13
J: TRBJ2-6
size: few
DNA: TGTGCCATCACAGGGGATGGGGCCAACGTCCTGACTTTC
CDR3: CAITGDGANVLTF

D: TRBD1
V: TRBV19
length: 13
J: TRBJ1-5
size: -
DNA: TGTGCCAGTAGGGATGGGACAGGCCAGCCCCAGCATTTT
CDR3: CASRDGTGQPQHF

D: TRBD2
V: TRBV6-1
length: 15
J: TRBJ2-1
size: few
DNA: TGTGCCAGCAGTGAAGAGGGGACTAGCCCTAATGAGCAGTTCTTC
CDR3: CASSEEGTSPNEQFF

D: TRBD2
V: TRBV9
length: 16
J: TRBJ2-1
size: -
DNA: TGTGCCAGCAGCAGGGGACTAGCGGGAGTGGAGGGTGAGCAGTTCTTC
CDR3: CASSRGLAGVEGEQFF

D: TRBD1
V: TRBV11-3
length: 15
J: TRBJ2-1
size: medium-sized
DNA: TGTGCCAGCAGCCGCAAACAGGGGTTGAGCAATGAGCAGTTCTTC
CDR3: CASSRKQGLSNEQFF

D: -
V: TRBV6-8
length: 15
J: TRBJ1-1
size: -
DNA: TGTGCCAGCAGTGCCCTAACAGGAGGGTATTCTGAAGCTTTCTTT
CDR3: CASSALTGGYSEAFF

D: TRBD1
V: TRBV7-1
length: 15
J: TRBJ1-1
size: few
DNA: TGTGCCAGCAGCCGACCGGGACAGCTAAACACTGAAGCTTTCTTT
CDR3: CASSRPGQLNTEAFF

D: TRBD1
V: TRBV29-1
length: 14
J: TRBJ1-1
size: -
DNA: TGCAGCGTCTTTGGACAGGGTCTGGGCACTGAAGCTTTCTTT
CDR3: CSVFGQGLGTEAFF

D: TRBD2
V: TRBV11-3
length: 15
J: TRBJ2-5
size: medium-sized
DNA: TGTGCCAGCAGCAAGGGACTAGCGGGAGGAGAGACCCAGTACTTC
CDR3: CASSKGLAGGETQYF

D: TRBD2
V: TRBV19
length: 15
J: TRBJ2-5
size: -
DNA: TGTGCCAGTAGTATCACTAGCGGGAGTTTTGAAACCCAATACTTC
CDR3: CASSITSGSFETQYF

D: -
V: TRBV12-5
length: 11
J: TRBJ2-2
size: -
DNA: TGTGCTAGTCAGGGTGTCGGGGAGCTGTTTTTT
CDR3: CASQGVGELFF

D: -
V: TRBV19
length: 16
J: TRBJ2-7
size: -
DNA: TGTGCCAGTAGTATACGAGGGGGATGGACTAGTTACGAGCAGTACTTC
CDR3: CASSIRGGWTSYEQYF

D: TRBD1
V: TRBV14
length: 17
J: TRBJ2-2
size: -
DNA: TGTGCCAGCAGCCAAATCAGGACAGGGGGGATCACCGGGGAGCTGTTTTTT
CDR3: CASSQIRTGGITGELFF

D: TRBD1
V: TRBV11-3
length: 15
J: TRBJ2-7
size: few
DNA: TGTGCCAGCAGCTACGGGACGGGGCAGGGGGACGAGCAGTACTTC
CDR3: CASSYGTGQGDEQYF

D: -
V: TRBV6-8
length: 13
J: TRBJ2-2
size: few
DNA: TGTGCCAGCACCTACCGGGCAGTTCGGGAGCTGTTTTTT
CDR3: CASTYRAVRELFF

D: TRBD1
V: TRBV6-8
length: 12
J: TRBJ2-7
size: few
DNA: TGTGCCAGCAGCGGACAGGGGTACGAGCAGTACTTC
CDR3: CASSGQGYEQYF

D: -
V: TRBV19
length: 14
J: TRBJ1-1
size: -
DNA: TGTGCCAGTAATTACAGGGAGAAGGGCACTGAAGCTTTCTTT
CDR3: CASNYREKGTEAFF

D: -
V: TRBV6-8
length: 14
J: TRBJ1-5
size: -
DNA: TGTGCCAGCAGTTACCCGAATAGCAATCAGCCCCAGCATTTT
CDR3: CASSYPNSNQPQHF

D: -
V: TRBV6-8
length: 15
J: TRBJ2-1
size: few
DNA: TGTGCCAGCAGTGACAGGGCGGGGGAAAACAATGAGCAGTTCTTC
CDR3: CASSDRAGENNEQFF

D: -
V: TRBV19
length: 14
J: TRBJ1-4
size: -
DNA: TGTGCCAGCAGCCGGGACGACTTGAATGAAAAACTGTTTTTT
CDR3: CASSRDDLNEKLFF

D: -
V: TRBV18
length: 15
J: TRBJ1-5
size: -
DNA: TGTGCCAGCTCACTATCGACCAGGGACGGGCAGCCCCAGCATTTT
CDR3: CASSLSTRDGQPQHF

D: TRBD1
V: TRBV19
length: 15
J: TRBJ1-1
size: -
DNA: TGTGCCAGTACCCAGCGAGACAGGGGGTCTTGGGAAGCTTTCTTT
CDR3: CASTQRDRGSWEAFF

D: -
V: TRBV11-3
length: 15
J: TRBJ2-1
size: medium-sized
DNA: TGTGCCAGCAGCTTGGAGGGTTTGGGGTCGGGTGAGCAGTTCTTC
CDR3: CASSLEGLGSGEQFF

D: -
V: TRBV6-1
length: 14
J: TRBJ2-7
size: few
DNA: TGTGCCAGCAGTGAAGGGATTGGGAGCTACGAGCAGTACTTC
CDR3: CASSEGIGSYEQYF

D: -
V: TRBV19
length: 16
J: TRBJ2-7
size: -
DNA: TGTGCCAGTAATATCCTGTCAGCTGGGGGTACCTACGAGCAGTACTTC
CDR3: CASNILSAGGTYEQYF

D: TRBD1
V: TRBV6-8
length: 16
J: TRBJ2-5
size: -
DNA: TGTGCCAGCAGTTACTCGATTTGGGACAGGAAAGAGACCCAGTACTTC
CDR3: CASSYSIWDRKETQYF

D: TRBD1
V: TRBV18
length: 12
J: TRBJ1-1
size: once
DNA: TGTGCCAGCTCACTAGGACAGGCTGAAGCTTTCTTT
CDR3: CASSLGQAEAFF

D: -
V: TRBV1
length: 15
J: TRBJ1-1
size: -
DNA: TGCACCAGCAGCCAAGAAACACAGGGAAGGGGGGAAGCTTTCTTT
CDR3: CTSSQETQGRGEAFF

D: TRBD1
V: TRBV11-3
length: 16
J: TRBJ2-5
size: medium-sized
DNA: TGTGCCAGCAGCCCGTTTCACTGGACAGGGTATGAGACCCAGTACTTC
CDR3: CASSPFHWTGYETQYF

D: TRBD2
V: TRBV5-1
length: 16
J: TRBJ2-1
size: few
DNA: TGCGCCAGCAGCTTGGACGCGACTAGCGGATACAATGAGCAGTTCTTC
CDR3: CASSLDATSGYNEQFF

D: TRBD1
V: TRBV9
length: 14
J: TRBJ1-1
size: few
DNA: TGTGCCAGCAGCACAATGACAGGGAGGAATGAAGCTTTCTTT
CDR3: CASSTMTGRNEAFF

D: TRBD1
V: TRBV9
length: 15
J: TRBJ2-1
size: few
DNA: TGTGCCAGCAGCGTGGCCCTGGGACAGGTCAATGAGCAGTTCTTC
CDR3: CASSVALGQVNEQFF

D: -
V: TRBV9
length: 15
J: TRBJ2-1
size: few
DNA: TGTGCCAGCAGCCCGGGAGGACAGAGCCACAATGAGCAGTTCTTC
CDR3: CASSPGGQSHNEQFF

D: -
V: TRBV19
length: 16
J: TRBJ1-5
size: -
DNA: TGTGCCAGTACCGCCGGACAGCTCTATAGCAATCAGCCCCAGCATTTT
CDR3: CASTAGQLYSNQPQHF

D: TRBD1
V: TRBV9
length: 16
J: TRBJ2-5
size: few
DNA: TGTGCCAGCAGAAGTTCCCCGACAGGGGGGGCAGAGACCCAGTACTTC
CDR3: CASRSSPTGGAETQYF

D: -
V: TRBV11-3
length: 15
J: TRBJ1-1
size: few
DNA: TGTGCCAGCAGCCCCTCCTCGGCTCTGAACACTGAAGCTTTCTTT
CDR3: CASSPSSALNTEAFF

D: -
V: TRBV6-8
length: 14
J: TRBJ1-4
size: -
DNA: TGTGCCAGCAGTTACAGCCACCCAAATGAAAAACTGTTTTTT
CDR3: CASSYSHPNEKLFF

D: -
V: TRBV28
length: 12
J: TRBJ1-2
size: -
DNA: TGTGCCAGCAGGGCTCAGGGAGGCGGCTACACCTTC
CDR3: CASRAQGGGYTF

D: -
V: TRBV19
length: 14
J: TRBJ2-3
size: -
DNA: TGTGCCAGTAGGAGCTCGCTTTTTTCAGATACGCAGTATTTT
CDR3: CASRSSLFSDTQYF

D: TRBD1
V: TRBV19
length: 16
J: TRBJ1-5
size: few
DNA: TGTGCCAGTAGTACCTTAAACAGGGGGCAGGGGGAGCCCCAGCATTTT
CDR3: CASSTLNRGQGEPQHF

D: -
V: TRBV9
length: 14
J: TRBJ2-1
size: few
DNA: TGTGCCAGCAAAGATTGGAGGATGAGTAATGAGCAGTTCTTC
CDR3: CASKDWRMSNEQFF

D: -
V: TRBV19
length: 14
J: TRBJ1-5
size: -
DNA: TGTGCCAGTAGCCCAAACCGGGTAGGGCAGCCCCAGCATTTT
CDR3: CASSPNRVGQPQHF

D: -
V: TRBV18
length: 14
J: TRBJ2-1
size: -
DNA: TGTGCCAGCTCACCATCGGCAGGCACGGGTGAGCAGTTCTTC
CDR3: CASSPSAGTGEQFF

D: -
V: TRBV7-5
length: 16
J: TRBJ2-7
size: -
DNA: TGTGCCAGCAGCTTAGGATCTAGCGGGGGGGCGTTCGAGCAGTACTTT
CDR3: CASSLGSSGGAFEQYF